This T cell receptor (beta chain) originates from a study of control samples from healthy donors and cancer patients (TCRdb year 2020). Deletion took 8 bases off V and 4 bases off J, with a span of 12 bases between the germline ends. The germline V gene gives CDR1 as SNHLY and CDR2 as FYNNEI. Counted from cysteine to phenylalanine, this CDR3 has 13 amino acids. CDR3 DNA is the only sequence kept; it has 39 bases, read in frame from the first base. Of note for this clone: The specificity of this receptor is unknown. No base quality information exists; no much larger clone differs at one position.

Receptors were amplified or captured by the immunoSEQ multiplex PCR assay. The table was pulled from immuneACCESS by TCRdb, which kept in-frame rearrangements only. Such tables lose some clones; where checked, under half of the loss comes from unresolved V genes, and the rest has no known cause. The sample data list 200,000 or so clones, and roughly 94% of these were observed just once. The ten top clones hold approximately 1.5% of the sample. Material for sequencing was blood. The V gene is TRBV2 and the J gene is TRBJ1-5; TRBD1 might be the D gene, on 6 matching bases. The source is a man aged 50 or older in good health. The CDR3 region reads CASCGQGNQPQHF. The DNA is as follows: TGTGCCAGCTGCGGGCAGGGGAATCAGCCCCAGCATTTT.